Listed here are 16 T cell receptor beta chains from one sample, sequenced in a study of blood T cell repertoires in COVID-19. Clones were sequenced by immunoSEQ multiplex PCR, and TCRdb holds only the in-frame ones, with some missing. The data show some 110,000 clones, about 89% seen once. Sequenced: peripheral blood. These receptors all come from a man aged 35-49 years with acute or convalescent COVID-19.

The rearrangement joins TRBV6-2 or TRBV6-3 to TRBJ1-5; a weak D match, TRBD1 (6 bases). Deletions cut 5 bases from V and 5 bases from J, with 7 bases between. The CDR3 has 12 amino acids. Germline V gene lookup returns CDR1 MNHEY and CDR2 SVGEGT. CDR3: CASSRGYQPQHF. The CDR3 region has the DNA TGTGCCAGCAGTAGGGGGTATCAGCCCCAGCATTTT.

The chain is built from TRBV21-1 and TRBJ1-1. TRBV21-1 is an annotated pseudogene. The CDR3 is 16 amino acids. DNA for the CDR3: TGTGCCAGCAGCAATCCCGGGACTACGCGGGACACTGAAGCTTTCTTT. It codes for CASSNPGTTRDTEAFF.

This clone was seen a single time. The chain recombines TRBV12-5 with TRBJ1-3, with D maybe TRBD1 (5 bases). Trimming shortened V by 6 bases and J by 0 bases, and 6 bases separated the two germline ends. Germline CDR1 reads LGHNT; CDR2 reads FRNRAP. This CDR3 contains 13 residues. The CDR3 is CASGTVSGNTIYF. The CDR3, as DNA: TGTGCTAGTGGGACAGTCTCTGGAAACACCATATATTTT. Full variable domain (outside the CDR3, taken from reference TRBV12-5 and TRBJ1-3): DARVTQTPRHKVTEMGQEVTMRCQPILGHNTVFWYRQTMMQGLELLAYFRNRAPLDDSGMPKDRFSAEMPDATLATLKIQPSEPRDSAVYFCASGTVSGNTIYFGEGSWLTVV.

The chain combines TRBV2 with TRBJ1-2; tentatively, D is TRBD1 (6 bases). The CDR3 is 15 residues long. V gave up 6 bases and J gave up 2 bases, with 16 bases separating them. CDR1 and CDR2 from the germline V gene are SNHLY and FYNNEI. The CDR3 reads CASSAGTPINYGYTF. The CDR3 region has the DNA TGTGCCAGCAGCGCCGGGACACCGATAAACTATGGCTACACCTTC.

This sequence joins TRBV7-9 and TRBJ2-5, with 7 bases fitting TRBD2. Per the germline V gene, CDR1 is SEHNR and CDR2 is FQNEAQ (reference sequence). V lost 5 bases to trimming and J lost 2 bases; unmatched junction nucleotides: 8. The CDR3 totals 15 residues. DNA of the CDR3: TGTGCCAGCAGCCCTAGCGGAGAATCTCAAGAGACCCAGTACTTC. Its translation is CASSPSGESQETQYF.

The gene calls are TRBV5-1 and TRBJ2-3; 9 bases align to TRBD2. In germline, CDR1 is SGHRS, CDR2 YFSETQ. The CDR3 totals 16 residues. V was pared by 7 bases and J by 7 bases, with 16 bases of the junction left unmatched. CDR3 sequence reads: CASASGAGGPTNTQYF. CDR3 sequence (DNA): TGCGCCAGCGCCTCAGGGGCGGGAGGGCCCACGAATACGCAGTATTTT.

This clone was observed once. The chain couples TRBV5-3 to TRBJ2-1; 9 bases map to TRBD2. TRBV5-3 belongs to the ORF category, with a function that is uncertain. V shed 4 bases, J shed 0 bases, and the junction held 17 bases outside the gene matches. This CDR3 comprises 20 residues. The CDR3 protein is CARSPGGASGVTSSYNEQFF. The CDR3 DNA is TGTGCCAGAAGCCCCGGGGGGGCTAGCGGGGTGACCAGCTCCTACAATGAGCAGTTCTTC.

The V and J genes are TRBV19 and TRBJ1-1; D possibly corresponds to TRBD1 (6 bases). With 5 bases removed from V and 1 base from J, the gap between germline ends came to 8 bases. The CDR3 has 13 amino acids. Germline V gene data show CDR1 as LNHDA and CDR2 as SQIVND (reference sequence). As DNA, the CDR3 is TGTGCCAGTAGTGACAGGCAGAACACTGAAGCTTTCTTT. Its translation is CASSDRQNTEAFF.

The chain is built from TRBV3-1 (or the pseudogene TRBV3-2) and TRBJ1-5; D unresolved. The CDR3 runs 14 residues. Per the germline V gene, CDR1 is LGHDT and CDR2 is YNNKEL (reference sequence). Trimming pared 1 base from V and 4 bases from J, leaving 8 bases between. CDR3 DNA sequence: TGTGCCAGCAGCCAAGGACACCAAAATCAGCCCCAGCATTTT. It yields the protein CASSQGHQNQPQHF.

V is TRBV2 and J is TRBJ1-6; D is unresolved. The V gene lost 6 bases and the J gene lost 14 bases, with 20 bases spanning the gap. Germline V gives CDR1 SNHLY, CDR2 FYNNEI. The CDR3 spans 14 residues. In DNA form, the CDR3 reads TGTGCCAGCAGACCTACAGTCAACGGCGGGTCCCTCCACTTT. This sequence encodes CASRPTVNGGSLHF. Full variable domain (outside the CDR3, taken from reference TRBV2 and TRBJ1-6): EPEVTQTPSHQVTQMGQEVILRCVPISNHLYFYWYRQILGQKVEFLVSFYNNEISEKSEIFDDQFSVERPDGSNFTLKIRSTKLEDSAMYFCASRPTVNGGSLHFGNGTRLTVT.

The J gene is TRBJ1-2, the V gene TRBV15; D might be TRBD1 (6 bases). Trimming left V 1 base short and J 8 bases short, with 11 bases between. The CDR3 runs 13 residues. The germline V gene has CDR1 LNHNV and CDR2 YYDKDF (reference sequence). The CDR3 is CATSRGYRDGYTF. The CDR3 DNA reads TGTGCCACCAGCAGAGGGTACAGGGACGGCTACACCTTC.

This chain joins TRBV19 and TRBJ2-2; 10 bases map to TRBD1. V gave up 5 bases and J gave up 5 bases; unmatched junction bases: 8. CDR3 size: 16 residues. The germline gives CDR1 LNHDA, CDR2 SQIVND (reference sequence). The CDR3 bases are TGTGCCAGTAGTTTTCCGGGACAGGGGCGAACCGGGGAGCTGTTTTTT. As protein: CASSFPGQGRTGELFF.

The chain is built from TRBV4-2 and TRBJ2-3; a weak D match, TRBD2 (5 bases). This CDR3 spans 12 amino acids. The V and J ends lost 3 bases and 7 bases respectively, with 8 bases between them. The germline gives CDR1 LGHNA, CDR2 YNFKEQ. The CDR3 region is CASSQDWNTQYF. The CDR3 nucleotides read TGTGCCAGCAGCCAGGACTGGAATACGCAGTATTTT.

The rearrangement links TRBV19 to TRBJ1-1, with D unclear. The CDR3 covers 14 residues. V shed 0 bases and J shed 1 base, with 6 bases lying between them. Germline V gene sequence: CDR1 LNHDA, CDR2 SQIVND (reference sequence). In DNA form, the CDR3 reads TGTGCCAGTAGTATAGATCTCGGGAACACTGAAGCTTTCTTT. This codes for CASSIDLGNTEAFF.

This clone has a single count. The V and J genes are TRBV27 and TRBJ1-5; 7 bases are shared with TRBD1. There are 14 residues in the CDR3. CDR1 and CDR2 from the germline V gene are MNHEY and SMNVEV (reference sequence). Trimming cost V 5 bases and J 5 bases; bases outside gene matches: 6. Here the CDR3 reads CASSQGGWYQPQHF. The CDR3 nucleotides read TGTGCCAGCAGTCAAGGGGGCTGGTATCAGCCCCAGCATTTT.

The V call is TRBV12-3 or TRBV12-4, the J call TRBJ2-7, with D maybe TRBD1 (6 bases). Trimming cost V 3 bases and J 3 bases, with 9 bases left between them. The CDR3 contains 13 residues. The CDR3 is CASSFGGNYEQYF. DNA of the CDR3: TGTGCCAGCAGTTTTGGGGGCAACTACGAGCAGTACTTC.